This is a list of T cell receptor beta chains from one sample in a study of T cells after yellow fever vaccination. TCRdb ran MiXCR on the 5' RACE reads and lists one entry per CDR3 protein. In the table there are about 250,000 distinct CDR3 sequences, more than 3.5% of which are singletons. The sequencing used PBMCs, collected 15 days after the yellow fever booster vaccination. The receptors come from a man aged 18 to 29 who received the YFV17D yellow fever vaccine. CDR3s include the opening cysteine and the closing phenylalanine or tryptophan. The D gene is left open where the match is weak. Rows may omit the clone size; those that give it use once, few, many or a size class.

D gene	clone size	V gene	J gene	CDR3 DNA	CDR3 protein
.	many	TRBV19	TRBJ1-1	TGTGCCAGTAGTATTAACAGAAGCCAGGGAGCTTTCTTT	CASSINRSQGAFF
.	many	TRBV15	TRBJ2-1	TGTGCCACCAGCAGAGCCCCTAGCGACTACAATGAGCAGTTCTTC	CATSRAPSDYNEQFF
.	many	TRBV2	TRBJ1-4	TGTGCCAGTCAGCGGGGTAATGAAAAACTGTTTTTT	CASQRGNEKLFF
.	.	TRBV19	TRBJ2-6	TGTGCCAGTAGTATCGGAGGGATCCGGTACTCTGGGGCCAACGTCCTGACTTTC	CASSIGGIRYSGANVLTF
TRBD2	many	TRBV5-1	TRBJ2-3	TGCGCCAGCAGCTTGGCCCCGGGACCGCGGGAGGGTACGCAGTATTTT	CASSLAPGPREGTQYF
.	many	TRBV7-9	TRBJ1-2	TGTGCCAGCAGCCTGAGACCCTGGAACGGCTACACCTTC	CASSLRPWNGYTF
.	many	TRBV20-1	TRBJ1-1	TGCAGTGCTAGAGGAACAGGGCGATTGAGGACTGAAGCTTTCTTT	CSARGTGRLRTEAFF
.	many	TRBV4-3	TRBJ1-5	TGCGCCAGCAGCCAAGATTCGGGGGGGGACCTTAGCAATCAGCCCCAGCATTTT	CASSQDSGGDLSNQPQHF
.	few	TRBV19	TRBJ1-2	TGTGCCAGTGGCGGGGGCCGCTATGGCTACACCTTC	CASGGGRYGYTF
.	many	TRBV5-1	TRBJ1-1	TGCGCCAGCAGGTTCAGGGCCGAGAACACTGAAGCTTTCTTT	CASRFRAENTEAFF
.	many	TRBV29-1	TRBJ1-2	TGCAGCGTTGAACAGTTGGCCAACTATGGCTACACCTTC	CSVEQLANYGYTF
.	.	TRBV4-3	TRBJ2-1	TGCGCCAGCAGCCCGCGCCGGCTCAGTGAGCAGTTCTTC	CASSPRRLSEQFF
.	many	TRBV6-2/TRBV6-3	TRBJ1-1	TGTGCCAGTACACGACTGTCAGGAACTGAAGCTTTCTTT	CASTRLSGTEAFF
TRBD2	many	TRBV5-1	TRBJ2-3	TGCGCCAGCAGCTTGAGGGCTAGCGGGGAGGATACGCAGTATTTT	CASSLRASGEDTQYF
.	.	TRBV4-2	TRBJ2-6	TGTGCCAGCAGCCAAGCCGGGGGTGGGGCTGGGGCCAACGTCCTGACTTTC	CASSQAGGGAGANVLTF
.	.	TRBV7-8	TRBJ2-6	TGTGCCAGCAGCTTAACTAGGGTTTGGCAGCGCTCTGGGGCCAACGTCCTGACTTTC	CASSLTRVWQRSGANVLTF
.	many	TRBV20-1	TRBJ2-5	TGCAGTGCTACCGGGATTCAAGAGACCCAGTACTTC	CSATGIQETQYF
.	few	TRBV27	TRBJ2-2	TGTGCCAGCAGTTACGGGTTCAACACCGGGGAGCTGTTTTTT	CASSYGFNTGELFF
.	many	TRBV5-1	TRBJ1-2	TGCGCCAGCAGCTCAACTCCGGGACGTCCTCGCTATGGCTACACCTTC	CASSSTPGRPRYGYTF
TRBD2	many	TRBV12-3/TRBV12-4	TRBJ2-3	TGTGCCAGCAGTGGGGGGACTAGCGGAACAGATACGCAGTATTTT	CASSGGTSGTDTQYF
TRBD1	many	TRBV19	TRBJ1-2	TGTGCCAGTAGTAAAAAGACAGGGGGCATCTATGGCTACACCTTC	CASSKKTGGIYGYTF
TRBD1	many	TRBV4-3	TRBJ2-3	TGCGCCAGCAGCCAAGACCCCGACAGGGGTGATACGCAGTATTTT	CASSQDPDRGDTQYF
.	many	TRBV7-2	TRBJ1-2	TGTGCCAGCAGCTTAGTTCTTAACTATGGCTACACCTTC	CASSLVLNYGYTF
TRBD2	many	TRBV27	TRBJ2-1	TGTGCCAGCAGTTTATCAGGGTTGACCGGACTAGTCGTTAATGAGCAGTTCTTC	CASSLSGLTGLVVNEQFF
TRBD1	many	TRBV4-3	TRBJ1-5	TGCGCCAGCAGCCCTCAAGGGCAGGGGGGACAGCCCCAGCATTTT	CASSPQGQGGQPQHF
.	many	TRBV3-1	TRBJ1-2	TGTGCCAGCAGCTACACAGGAGACTATGGCTACACCTTC	CASSYTGDYGYTF
.	many	TRBV5-1	TRBJ2-1	TGCGCCAGCAGCTTGGGAGGGATCGACAATGAGCAGTTCTTC	CASSLGGIDNEQFF
.	many	TRBV12-3/TRBV12-4	TRBJ1-6	TGTGCCAGCAGCCGAGACGGACGAGGGAATTCACCCCTCCACTTT	CASSRDGRGNSPLHF
.	many	TRBV6-5	TRBJ1-3	TGTGCCAGCAGGCAAGGGGTGGCTGGAAACACCATATATTTT	CASRQGVAGNTIYF
.	many	TRBV7-8	TRBJ2-7	TGTGCCAGCAGCTTGGTAGGGATGAGCTCCTACGAGCAGTACTTC	CASSLVGMSSYEQYF
.	many	TRBV4-1	TRBJ1-2	TGCGCCAGCAGCCGGGGGCCGTCGAGGGGTGGCTACACCTTC	CASSRGPSRGGYTF
.	many	TRBV7-2	TRBJ1-6	TGTGCCAGCAGCCCTGGGACACATTCACCCCTCCACTTT	CASSPGTHSPLHF
TRBD2	many	TRBV29-1	TRBJ2-3	TGCAGCGTAATAGCGGGGGGGCCGGGAGATACGCAGTATTTT	CSVIAGGPGDTQYF
TRBD1	many	TRBV5-1	TRBJ2-3	TGCGCCAGCAGTGGGACAGGGTCGTCAGATACGCAGTATTTT	CASSGTGSSDTQYF
.	.	TRBV7-2	TRBJ2-3	TGTGCCAGCAGCTCCTATCTCGGGACAGATACGCAGTATTTT	CASSSYLGTDTQYF
.	many	TRBV12-3/TRBV12-4	TRBJ2-7	TGTGCCAGCAGTTTCCGACCCTACGAGCAGTACTTC	CASSFRPYEQYF
.	.	TRBV4-3	TRBJ1-5	TGCGCCAGCAGCCAAACCCCAGGGGTGCGCAATCAGCCCCAGCATTTT	CASSQTPGVRNQPQHF
.	many	TRBV27	TRBJ1-2	TGTGCCAGCAGTCCTGGGGAATTATTGTACTATGGCTACACCTTC	CASSPGELLYYGYTF
.	many	TRBV5-4	TRBJ1-1	TGTGCCAGCAGCCTCGGGACGGGTTTGAACACTGAAGCTTTCTTT	CASSLGTGLNTEAFF
.	many	TRBV12-3/TRBV12-4	TRBJ1-4	TGTGCCAGCAGTTTATTGGGGGCGCAGGGGGAAAAACTGTTTTTT	CASSLLGAQGEKLFF
.	many	TRBV6-5	TRBJ2-3	TGTGCCAGCAGTTCGCTGACCACCACTATCCACACAGATACGCAGTATTTT	CASSSLTTTIHTDTQYF
.	.	TRBV7-2	TRBJ2-7	TGTGCCAGCAGCTTTCGGATACTCTACGAGCAGTACTTC	CASSFRILYEQYF
.	many	TRBV12-3/TRBV12-4	TRBJ2-7	TGTGCCAGCAGTTCGTACAGGCACTATTCCTCCTACGAGCAGTACTTC	CASSSYRHYSSYEQYF
TRBD1	many	TRBV10-3	TRBJ2-5	TGTGCCATCAGCGTGGGACAGAAAGAGACCCAGTACTTC	CAISVGQKETQYF
TRBD1	many	TRBV6-6	TRBJ1-3	TGTGCCAGCAGTTTCTACCAACAGGGGTTGGGCAGCTCTGGAAACACCATATATTTT	CASSFYQQGLGSSGNTIYF
.	many	TRBV20-1	TRBJ1-5	TGCAGTGCCGAGGGGGGCGCGGGCAATCAGCCCCAGCATTTT	CSAEGGAGNQPQHF
.	many	TRBV5-1	TRBJ2-3	TGCGCCAGCAGCTTGGCGGCAGGTTCGGGTGATACGCAGTATTTT	CASSLAAGSGDTQYF